A selection of T cell receptor beta chains follows, all from one sample in a study of cytomegalovirus exposure and HLA in healthy donors. Sequencing used immunoSEQ multiplex PCR; TCRdb keeps in-frame clones, though not all of them. The data show around 20,000 clones, 70% to 80% seen once. The sample was PBMCs. The receptors derive from a man between 18 and 35 years old in good health and CMV-seronegative. The CDR3 runs from the conserved cysteine through the conserved F or W.

V gene: TRBV7-9
J gene: TRBJ2-7
CDR3 protein: CASSLPGLPYEQYF

V gene: TRBV5-4
J gene: TRBJ1-1
CDR3 protein: CASSLDSGGWNTEAFF

V gene: TRBV30
J gene: TRBJ2-1
CDR3 protein: CAWSGGAYNEQFF

V gene: TRBV14
J gene: TRBJ2-2
CDR3 protein: CASSQLGQSGELFF

V gene: TRBV30
J gene: TRBJ1-1
CDR3 protein: CAWTGGNTEAFF

V gene: TRBV5-1
J gene: TRBJ2-2
CDR3 protein: CASSMGLAVNTGELFF

V gene: TRBV30
J gene: TRBJ1-4
CDR3 protein: CAGYRGRGEKLFF

V gene: TRBV5-1
J gene: TRBJ1-1
CDR3 protein: CASSTGQTMNTEAFF

V gene: TRBV2
J gene: TRBJ1-1
CDR3 protein: CASSAFSQGPSSLEAFF

V gene: TRBV4-3
J gene: TRBJ1-1
CDR3 protein: CASSQDVRAGEENTEAFF

V gene: TRBV4-3
J gene: TRBJ2-5
CDR3 protein: CASSQSWGTQETQYF

V gene: TRBV5-1
J gene: TRBJ1-2
CDR3 protein: CASSFGQGDGYTF

V gene: TRBV30
J gene: TRBJ2-7
CDR3 protein: CAWGHYEQYF

V gene: TRBV30
J gene: TRBJ2-2
CDR3 protein: CACGGQGVTGELFF

V gene: TRBV9
J gene: TRBJ1-1
CDR3 protein: CASSTQGHTNTEAFF

V gene: TRBV30
J gene: TRBJ1-1
CDR3 protein: CAWSLGGYTEAFF

V gene: TRBV6-1
J gene: TRBJ2-1
CDR3 protein: CASSAGQLLNILEFF

V gene: TRBV2
J gene: TRBJ2-3
CDR3 protein: CASSGGDTQYF

V gene: TRBV6-5
J gene: TRBJ1-2
CDR3 protein: CASSYGADYGYTF

V gene: TRBV30
J gene: TRBJ1-1
CDR3 protein: CAWIFGGVTMNTEAFF

V gene: TRBV5-4
J gene: TRBJ2-2
CDR3 protein: CASSLAPRTNTGELFF

V gene: TRBV29-1
J gene: TRBJ2-1
CDR3 protein: CSVALAGAFSEQFF

V gene: TRBV5-1
J gene: TRBJ1-1
CDR3 protein: CTSRIQGGSTEAFF

V gene: TRBV5-1
J gene: TRBJ1-5
CDR3 protein: CASSLDSRNQPQHF

V gene: TRBV25-1
J gene: TRBJ1-4
CDR3 protein: CASSESGKHNEKLFF

V gene: TRBV6-1
J gene: TRBJ2-5
CDR3 protein: CASGGMGALYETQYF

V gene: TRBV6-1
J gene: TRBJ2-3
CDR3 protein: CASSGGLAGHTDTQYF

V gene: TRBV6-8
J gene: TRBJ1-6
CDR3 protein: CASLSTLARGANPCTSSYNSPLHF